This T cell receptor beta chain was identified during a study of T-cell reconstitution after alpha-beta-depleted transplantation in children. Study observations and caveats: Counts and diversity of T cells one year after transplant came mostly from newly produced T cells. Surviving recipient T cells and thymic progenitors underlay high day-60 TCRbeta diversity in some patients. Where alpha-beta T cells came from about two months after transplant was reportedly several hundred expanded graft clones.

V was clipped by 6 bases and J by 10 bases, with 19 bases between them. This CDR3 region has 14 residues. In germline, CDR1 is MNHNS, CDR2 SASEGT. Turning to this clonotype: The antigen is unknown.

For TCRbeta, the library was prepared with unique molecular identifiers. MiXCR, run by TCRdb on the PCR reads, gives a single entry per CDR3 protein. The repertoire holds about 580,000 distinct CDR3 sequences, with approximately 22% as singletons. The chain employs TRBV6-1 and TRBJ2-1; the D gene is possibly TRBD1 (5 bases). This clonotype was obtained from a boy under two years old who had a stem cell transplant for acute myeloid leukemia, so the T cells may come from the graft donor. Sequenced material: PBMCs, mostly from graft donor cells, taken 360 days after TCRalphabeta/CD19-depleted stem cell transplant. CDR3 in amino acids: CASSQTVPLGEQFF. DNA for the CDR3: TGTGCCAGCAGCCAGACAGTCCCTCTTGGGGAGCAGTTCTTC.